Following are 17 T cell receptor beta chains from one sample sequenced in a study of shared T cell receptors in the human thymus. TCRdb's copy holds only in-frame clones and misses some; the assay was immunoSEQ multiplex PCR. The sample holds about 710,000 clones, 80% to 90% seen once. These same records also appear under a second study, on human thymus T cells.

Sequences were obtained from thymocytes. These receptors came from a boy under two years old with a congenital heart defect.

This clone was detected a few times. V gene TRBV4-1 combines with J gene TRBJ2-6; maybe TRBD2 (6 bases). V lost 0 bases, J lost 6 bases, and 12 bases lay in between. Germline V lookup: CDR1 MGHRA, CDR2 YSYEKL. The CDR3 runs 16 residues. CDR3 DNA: TGCGCCAGCAGCCAAGATTGGAGGGGTGAGGCCAACGTCCTGACTTTC. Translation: CASSQDWRGEANVLTF.

CDR3 in amino acids: CASSNKLGGVDYGYTF. The CDR3 DNA follows: TGTGCCAGCAGTAACAAACTAGGGGGCGTCGACTATGGCTACACCTTC. V and J are TRBV9 and TRBJ1-2; 7 nucleotides align to TRBD1. The CDR3 is 16 residues long. Trimming cost V 5 bases and J 3 bases; bases outside gene matches: 13. Germline V gene sequence: CDR1 SGDLS, CDR2 YYNGEE.

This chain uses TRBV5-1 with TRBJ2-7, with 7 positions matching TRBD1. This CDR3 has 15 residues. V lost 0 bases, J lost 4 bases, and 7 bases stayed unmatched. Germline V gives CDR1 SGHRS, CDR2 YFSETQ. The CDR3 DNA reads TGCGCCAGCAGCTTGGCTCAGGGGGTAAGGTACGAGCAGTACTTC. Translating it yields CASSLAQGVRYEQYF.

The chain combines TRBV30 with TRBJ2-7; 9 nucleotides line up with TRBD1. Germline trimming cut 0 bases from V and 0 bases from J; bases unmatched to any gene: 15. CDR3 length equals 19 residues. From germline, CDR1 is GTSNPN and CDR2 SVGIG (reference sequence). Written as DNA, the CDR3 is TGTGCCTGGAGTGTCCCGGGACAGGGTCCAACTCAACTCTCCTACGAGCAGTACTTC. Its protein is CAWSVPGQGPTQLSYEQYF.

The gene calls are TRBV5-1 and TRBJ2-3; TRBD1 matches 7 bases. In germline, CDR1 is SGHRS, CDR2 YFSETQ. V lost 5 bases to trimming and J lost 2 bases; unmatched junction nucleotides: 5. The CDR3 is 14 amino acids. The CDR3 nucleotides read TGCGCCAGCAGAACAGGGGAGTACACAGATACGCAGTATTTT. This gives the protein CASRTGEYTDTQYF.

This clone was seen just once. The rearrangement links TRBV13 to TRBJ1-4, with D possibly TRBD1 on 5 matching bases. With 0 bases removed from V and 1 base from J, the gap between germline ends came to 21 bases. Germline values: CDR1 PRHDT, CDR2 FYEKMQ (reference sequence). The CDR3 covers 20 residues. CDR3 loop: CASSLGSPEAGVGTNEKLFF. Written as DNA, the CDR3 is TGTGCCAGCAGCTTAGGGTCCCCAGAGGCGGGGGTAGGAACTAATGAAAAACTGTTTTTT.

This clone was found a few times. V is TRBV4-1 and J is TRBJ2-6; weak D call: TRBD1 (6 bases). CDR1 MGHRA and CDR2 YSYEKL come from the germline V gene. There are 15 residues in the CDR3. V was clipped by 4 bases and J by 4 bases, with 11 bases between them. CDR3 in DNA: TGCGCCAGCAGCCGTACAGGGTCCGGGGCCAACGTCCTGACTTTC. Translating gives CASSRTGSGANVLTF.

The CDR3 nucleotides are TGTGCCAGCAGTTTAAGGGGTAGATACGTGAAGGGCGAGCAGTACTTC. Translated: CASSLRGRYVKGEQYF. This sequence joins TRBV28 and TRBJ2-7, with a possible D match to TRBD1 (5 bases). Per the germline V gene, CDR1 is MDHEN and CDR2 is SYDVKM. Deletions cut 2 bases from V and 6 bases from J, with 20 bases between. The CDR3 is 16 residues long.

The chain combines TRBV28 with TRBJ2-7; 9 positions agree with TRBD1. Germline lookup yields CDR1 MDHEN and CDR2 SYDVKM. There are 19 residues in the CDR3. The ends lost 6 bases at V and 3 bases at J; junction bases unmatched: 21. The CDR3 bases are TGTGCCAGCAGCCAACGTAACCGGGACAGGGTAAGACGTGGCTACGAGCAGTACTTC. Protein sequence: CASSQRNRDRVRRGYEQYF.

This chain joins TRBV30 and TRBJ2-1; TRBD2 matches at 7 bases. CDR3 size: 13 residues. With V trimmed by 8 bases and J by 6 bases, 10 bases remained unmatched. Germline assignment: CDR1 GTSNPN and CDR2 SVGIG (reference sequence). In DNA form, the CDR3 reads TGTGCCGGGACCCGGACTAGGAGCAATGAGCAGTTCTTC. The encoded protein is CAGTRTRSNEQFF.

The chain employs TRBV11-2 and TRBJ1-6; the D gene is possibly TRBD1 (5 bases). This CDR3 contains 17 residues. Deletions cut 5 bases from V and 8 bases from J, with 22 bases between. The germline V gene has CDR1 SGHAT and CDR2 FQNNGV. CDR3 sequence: CASSPSRGVSSDSPLHF. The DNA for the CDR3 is TGTGCCAGCAGCCCGAGCCGGGGGGTTTCCTCCGATTCACCCCTCCACTTT.

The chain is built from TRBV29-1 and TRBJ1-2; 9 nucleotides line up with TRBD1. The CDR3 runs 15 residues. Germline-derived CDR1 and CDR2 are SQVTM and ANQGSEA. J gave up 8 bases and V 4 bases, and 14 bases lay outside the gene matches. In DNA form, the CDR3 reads TGCAGCGTTGGACAACCTACCGGGACAGGGCACGGCTACACCTTC. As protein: CSVGQPTGTGHGYTF.

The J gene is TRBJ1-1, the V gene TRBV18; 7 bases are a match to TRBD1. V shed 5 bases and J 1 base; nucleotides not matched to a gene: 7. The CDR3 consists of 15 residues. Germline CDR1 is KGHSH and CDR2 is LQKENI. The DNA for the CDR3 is TGTGCCAGCTCAGCAGGGGGAACTCAGAACACTGAAGCTTTCTTT. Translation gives CASSAGGTQNTEAFF.

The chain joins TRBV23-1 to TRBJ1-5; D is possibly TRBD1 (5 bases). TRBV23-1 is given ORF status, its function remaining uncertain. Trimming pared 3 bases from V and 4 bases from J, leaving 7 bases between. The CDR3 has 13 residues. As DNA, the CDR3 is TGCGCCAGCAGTCACAAGGGGAATCAGCCCCAGCATTTT. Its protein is CASSHKGNQPQHF.

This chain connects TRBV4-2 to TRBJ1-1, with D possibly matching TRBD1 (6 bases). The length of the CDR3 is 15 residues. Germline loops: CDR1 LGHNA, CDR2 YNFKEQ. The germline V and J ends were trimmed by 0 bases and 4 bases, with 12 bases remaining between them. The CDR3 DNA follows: TGTGCCAGCAGCCAAGACGGAAGGGGGGGCACTGAAGCTTTCTTT. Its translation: CASSQDGRGGTEAFF.

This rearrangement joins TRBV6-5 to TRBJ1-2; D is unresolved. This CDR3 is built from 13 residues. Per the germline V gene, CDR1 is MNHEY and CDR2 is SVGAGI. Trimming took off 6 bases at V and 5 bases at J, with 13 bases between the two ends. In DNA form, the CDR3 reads TGTGCCAGCAGCGCCGGAGGCTGGTATGGCTACACCTTC. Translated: CASSAGGWYGYTF.

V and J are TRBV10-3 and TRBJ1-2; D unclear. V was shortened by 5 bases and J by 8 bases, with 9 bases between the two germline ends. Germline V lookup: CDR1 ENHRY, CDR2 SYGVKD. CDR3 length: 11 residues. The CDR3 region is CAISKGRGYTF. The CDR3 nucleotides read TGTGCCATCAGTAAAGGGAGAGGCTACACCTTC.